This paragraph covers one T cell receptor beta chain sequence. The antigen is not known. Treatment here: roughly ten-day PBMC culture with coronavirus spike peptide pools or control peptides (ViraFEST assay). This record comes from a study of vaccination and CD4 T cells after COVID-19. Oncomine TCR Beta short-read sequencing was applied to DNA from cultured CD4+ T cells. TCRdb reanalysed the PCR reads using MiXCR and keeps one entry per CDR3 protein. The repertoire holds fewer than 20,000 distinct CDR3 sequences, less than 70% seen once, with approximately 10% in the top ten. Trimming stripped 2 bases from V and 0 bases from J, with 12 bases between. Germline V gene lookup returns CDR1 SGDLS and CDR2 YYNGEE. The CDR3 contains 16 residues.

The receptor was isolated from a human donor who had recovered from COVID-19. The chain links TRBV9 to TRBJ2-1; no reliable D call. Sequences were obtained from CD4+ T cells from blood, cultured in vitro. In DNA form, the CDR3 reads TGTGCCAGCAGCGTTTTGTCTAGTAGCTCCTACAATGAGCAGTTCTTC. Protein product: CASSVLSSSSYNEQFF.